This paragraph reports one T cell receptor beta chain. The target antigen is unknown. The record originates from a study of Ad26.COV2.S vaccination and SARS-CoV-2 variants. Whole-study context: Ad26.COV2.S, an intramuscular injection, was given once or twice 56 days apart. General study findings and limits: The breadth of spike-specific CD8+ and CD4+ T cell responses after vaccination was reportedly substantial. Vaccine recipients and placebo recipients showed similar non-spike TCR breadth. Placebo recipients showed lower spike-specific TCR breadth than vaccinees.

Specified treatment: some 19 received Ad26.COV2.S at low or high dose, single or two shots; roughly five received placebo; per-sample allocation not given. After the first vaccine or placebo injection, samples were drawn on day 63. Some clones are missing from TCRdb's copy, which holds only in-frame ones; the method was immunoSEQ multiplex PCR. Among hundreds of thousands of clones listed, 70% to 90% were seen once. Sequenced material: peripheral blood, taken in a trial of Ad26.COV2.S vaccine versus placebo. This clonotype was obtained from a person between 18 and 65 years old who received the Ad26.COV2.S COVID-19 vaccine or a placebo.

The CDR3 region has the DNA TGTGCCAGCAAACGACAGGGGTTGAACTATGGCTACACCTTC. This codes for CASKRQGLNYGYTF. The chain has TRBV6-6 and TRBJ1-2, with 8 bases that match TRBD1. The CDR3 has 14 amino acids. The trim removed 7 bases at V and 2 bases at J, leaving 6 bases unmatched. CDR1 MNHNY and CDR2 SVGAGI come from the germline V gene (reference sequence).